The clone carrying this TCR beta chain was observed at least ten times. The record originates from a study of T cells of healthy individuals. TCRdb reprocessed the 5' RACE reads via MiXCR and lists one record per CDR3 protein. This sample has fewer than 90,000 distinct CDR3 sequences; roughly 5% occur once, and the top ten carry about 7.5%. V lost 4 bases and J 5 bases, leaving 8 bases between the germline ends. This CDR3 is 12 amino acids long. The germline V gene has CDR1 LGHDT and CDR2 YNNKEL (reference sequence). This chain connects TRBV3-1 to TRBJ2-5; D is ambiguous. This sequence was found in a female donor in good health. The CDR3 region is CASSLPPETQYF. The CDR3 DNA sequence: TGTGCCAGCAGCCTCCCCCCCGAGACCCAGTACTTC.